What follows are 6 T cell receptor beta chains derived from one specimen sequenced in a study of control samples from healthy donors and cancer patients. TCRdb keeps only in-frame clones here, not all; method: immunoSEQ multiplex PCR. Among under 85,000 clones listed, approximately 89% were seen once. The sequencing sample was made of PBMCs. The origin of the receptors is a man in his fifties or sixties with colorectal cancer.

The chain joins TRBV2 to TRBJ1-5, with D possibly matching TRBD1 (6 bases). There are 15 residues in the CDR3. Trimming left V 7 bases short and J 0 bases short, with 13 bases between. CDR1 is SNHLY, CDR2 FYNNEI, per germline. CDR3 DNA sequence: TGTGCCAGCAAAAGACAGGCCTTTAGCAATCAGCCCCAGCATTTT. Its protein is CASKRQAFSNQPQHF.

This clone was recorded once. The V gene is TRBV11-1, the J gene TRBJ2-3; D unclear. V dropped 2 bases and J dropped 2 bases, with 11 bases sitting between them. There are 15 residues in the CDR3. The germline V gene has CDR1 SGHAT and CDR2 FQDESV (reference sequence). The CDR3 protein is CASSLQSGYTDTQYF. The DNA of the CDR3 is TGTGCCAGCAGCTTACAATCGGGCTACACAGATACGCAGTATTTT.

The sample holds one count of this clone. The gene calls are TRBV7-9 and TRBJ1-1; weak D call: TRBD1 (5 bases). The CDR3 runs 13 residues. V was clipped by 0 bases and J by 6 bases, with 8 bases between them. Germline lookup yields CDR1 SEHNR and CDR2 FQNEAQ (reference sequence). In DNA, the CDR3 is TGTGCCAGCAGCTTAGCAGGGGCAGCTGAAGCTTTCTTT. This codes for CASSLAGAAEAFF. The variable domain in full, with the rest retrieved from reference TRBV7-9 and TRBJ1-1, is DTGVSQNPRHKITKRGQNVTFRCDPISEHNRLYWYRQTLGQGPEFLTYFQNEAQLEKSRLLSDRFSAERPKGSFSTLEIQRTEQGDSAMYLCASSLAGAAEAFFGQGTRLTVV.

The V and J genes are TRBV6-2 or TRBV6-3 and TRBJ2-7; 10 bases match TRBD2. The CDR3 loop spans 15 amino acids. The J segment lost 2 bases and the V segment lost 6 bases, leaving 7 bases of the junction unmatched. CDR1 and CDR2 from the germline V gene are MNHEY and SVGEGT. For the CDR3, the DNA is TGTGCCAGCAGCCGAGAAAGCGGGGGGGCCTACGAGCAGTACTTC. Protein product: CASSRESGGAYEQYF.

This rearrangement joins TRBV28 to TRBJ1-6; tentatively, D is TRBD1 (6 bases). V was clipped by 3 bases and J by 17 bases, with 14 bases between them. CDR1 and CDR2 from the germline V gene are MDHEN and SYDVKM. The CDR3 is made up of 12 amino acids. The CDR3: CASSFEQGVVHF. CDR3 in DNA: TGTGCCAGCAGTTTCGAACAGGGAGTAGTCCACTTT.

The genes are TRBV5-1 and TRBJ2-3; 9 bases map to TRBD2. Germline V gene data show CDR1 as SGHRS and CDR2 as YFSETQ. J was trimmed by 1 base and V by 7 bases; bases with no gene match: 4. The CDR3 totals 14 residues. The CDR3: CASGSSGGTDTQYF. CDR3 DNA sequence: TGCGCCAGCGGGTCTAGCGGGGGCACAGATACGCAGTATTTT.